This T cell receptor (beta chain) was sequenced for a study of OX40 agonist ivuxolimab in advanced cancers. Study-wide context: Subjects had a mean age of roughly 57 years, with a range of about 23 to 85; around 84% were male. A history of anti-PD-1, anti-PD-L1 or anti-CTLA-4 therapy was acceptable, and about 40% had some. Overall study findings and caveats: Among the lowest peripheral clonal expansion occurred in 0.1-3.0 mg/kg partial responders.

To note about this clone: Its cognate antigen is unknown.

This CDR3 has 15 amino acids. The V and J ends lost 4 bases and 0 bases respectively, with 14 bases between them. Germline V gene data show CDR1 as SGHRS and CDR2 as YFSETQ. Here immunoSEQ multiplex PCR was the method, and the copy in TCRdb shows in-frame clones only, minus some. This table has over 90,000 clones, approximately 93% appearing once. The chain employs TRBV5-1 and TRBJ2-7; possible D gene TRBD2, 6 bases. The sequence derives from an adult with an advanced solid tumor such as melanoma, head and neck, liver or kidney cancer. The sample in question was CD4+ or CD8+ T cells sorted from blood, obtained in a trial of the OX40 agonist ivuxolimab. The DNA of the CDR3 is TGCGCCAGCAGCGCGCCCGCGGGGAGCTCCTACGAGCAGTACTTC. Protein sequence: CASSAPAGSSYEQYF. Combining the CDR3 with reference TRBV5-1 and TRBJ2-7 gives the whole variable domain KAGVTQTPRYLIKTRGQQVTLSCSPISGHRSVSWYQQTPGQGLQFLFEYFSETQRNKGNFPGRFSGRQFSNSRSEMNVSTLELGDSALYLCASSAPAGSSYEQYFGPGTRLTVT.